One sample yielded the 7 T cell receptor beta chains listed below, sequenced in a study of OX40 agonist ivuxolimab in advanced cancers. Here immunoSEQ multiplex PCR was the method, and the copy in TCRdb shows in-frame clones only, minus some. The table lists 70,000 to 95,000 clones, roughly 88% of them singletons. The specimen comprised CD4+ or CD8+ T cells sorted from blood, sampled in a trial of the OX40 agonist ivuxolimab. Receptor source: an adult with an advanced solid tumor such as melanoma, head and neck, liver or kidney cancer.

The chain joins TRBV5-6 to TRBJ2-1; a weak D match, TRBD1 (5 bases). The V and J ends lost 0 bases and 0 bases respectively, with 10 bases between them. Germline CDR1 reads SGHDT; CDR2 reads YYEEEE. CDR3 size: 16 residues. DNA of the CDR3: TGTGCCAGCAGCTTGGAAAGGGGAAGCTCCTACAATGAGCAGTTCTTC. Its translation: CASSLERGSSYNEQFF.

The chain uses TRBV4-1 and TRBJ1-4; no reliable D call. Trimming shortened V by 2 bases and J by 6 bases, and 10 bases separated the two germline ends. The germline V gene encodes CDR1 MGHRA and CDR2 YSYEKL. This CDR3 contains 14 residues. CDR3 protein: CASSQRLGYEKLFF. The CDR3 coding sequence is TGCGCCAGCAGCCAACGACTGGGTTATGAAAAACTGTTTTTT.

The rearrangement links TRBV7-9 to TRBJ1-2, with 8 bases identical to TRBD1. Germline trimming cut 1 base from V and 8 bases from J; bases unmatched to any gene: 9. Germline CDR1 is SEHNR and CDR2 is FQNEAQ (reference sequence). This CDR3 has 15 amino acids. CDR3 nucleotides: TGTGCCAGCAGCTTAGATGGGCAGGGGGCTGGCGGCTACACCTTC. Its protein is CASSLDGQGAGGYTF.

CDR3 in DNA: TGTGCCAGCAGTTTAAGCGGGGCCATTGGGACCCAGTACTTC. Residues: CASSLSGAIGTQYF. The V call is TRBV28, the J call TRBJ2-5, with TRBD2 identical over 7 bases. Germline CDR1 reads MDHEN; CDR2 reads SYDVKM. The V and J ends lost 2 bases and 7 bases, in that order; junction bases with no gene match: 7. The CDR3 is made up of 14 amino acids.

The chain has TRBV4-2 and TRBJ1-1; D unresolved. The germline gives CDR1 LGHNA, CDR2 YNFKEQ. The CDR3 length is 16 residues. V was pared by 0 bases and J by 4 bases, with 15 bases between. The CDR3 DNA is TGTGCCAGCAGCCAAGAGGAGGTGGGTCCGGGCACTGAAGCTTTCTTT. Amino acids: CASSQEEVGPGTEAFF.

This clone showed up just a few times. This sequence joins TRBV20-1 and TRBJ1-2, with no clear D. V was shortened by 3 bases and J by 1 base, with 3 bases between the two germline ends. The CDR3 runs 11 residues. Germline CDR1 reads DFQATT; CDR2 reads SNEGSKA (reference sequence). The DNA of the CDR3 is TGCAGTGCTAGTGATAACTATGGCTACACCTTC. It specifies CSASDNYGYTF.

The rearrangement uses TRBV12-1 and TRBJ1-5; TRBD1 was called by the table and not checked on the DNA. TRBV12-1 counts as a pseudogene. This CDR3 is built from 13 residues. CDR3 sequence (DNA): TGTGCCAGCACCGACAGGCGCAATCAGCCCCAGCATTTT. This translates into CASTDRRNQPQHF.